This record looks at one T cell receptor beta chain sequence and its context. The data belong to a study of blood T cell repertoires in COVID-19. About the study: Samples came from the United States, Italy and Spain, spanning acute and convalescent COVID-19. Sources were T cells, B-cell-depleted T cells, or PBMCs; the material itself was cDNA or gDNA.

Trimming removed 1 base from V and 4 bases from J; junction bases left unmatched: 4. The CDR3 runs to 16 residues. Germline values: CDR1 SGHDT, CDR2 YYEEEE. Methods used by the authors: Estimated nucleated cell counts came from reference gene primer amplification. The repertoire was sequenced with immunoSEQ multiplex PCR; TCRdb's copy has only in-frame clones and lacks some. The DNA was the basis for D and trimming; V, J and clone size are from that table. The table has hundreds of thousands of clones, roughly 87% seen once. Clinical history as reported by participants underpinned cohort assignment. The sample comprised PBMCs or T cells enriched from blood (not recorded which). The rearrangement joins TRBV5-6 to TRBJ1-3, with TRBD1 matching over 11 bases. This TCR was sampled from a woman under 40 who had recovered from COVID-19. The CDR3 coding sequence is TGTGCCAGCAGCTTGCTGGACAGGGGGCTCGGAAACACCATATATTTT. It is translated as CASSLLDRGLGNTIYF.